This passage covers 24 T cell receptor beta chains from one sample sequenced in a study of technical replicates of blood from a few donors. Measured with immunoSEQ multiplex PCR; TCRdb has only the in-frame clones, and not every one. The sample shows roughly 85,000 clones, around 94% of them seen only once. The sample taken for sequencing was T cells isolated from PBMCs. These receptor sequences come from a human donor in good health.

This clone was detected once. The chain has TRBV6-5 and TRBJ1-4; the match to TRBD1 covers 7 bases. Trimming took 6 bases from V and 10 from J; bases not matched to a gene: 11. The germline V gene encodes CDR1 MNHEY and CDR2 SVGAGI. This CDR3 comprises 14 residues. CDR3 coding DNA: TGTGCCAGCAGCCGTCAATCACAGGGGACAAAACTGTTTTTT. It codes for CASSRQSQGTKLFF.

The rearrangement links TRBV6-5 to TRBJ2-2, with 7 bases matching TRBD1. Germline V gene lookup returns CDR1 MNHEY and CDR2 SVGAGI. V lost 6 bases to trimming and J lost 5 bases; unmatched junction nucleotides: 9. This CDR3 comprises 15 residues. The DNA for the CDR3 is TGTGCCAGCAGCTTCGACAGGGAGAAGACCGGGGAGCTGTTTTTT. It encodes CASSFDREKTGELFF.

The CDR3 DNA reads as TGTGCCAGCTCTTTGGGGACAGACAATGAAAAACTGTTTTTT. It encodes CASSLGTDNEKLFF. The J gene is TRBJ1-4, the V gene TRBV2, with TRBD1 identical over 7 bases. Germline V gives CDR1 SNHLY, CDR2 FYNNEI. CDR3 length: 14 residues. Unmatched junction bases numbered 8, after V lost 8 bases and J lost 5 bases.

This chain links TRBV13 with TRBJ1-5, with D unclear. Trimming stripped 5 bases from V and 6 bases from J, with 8 bases between. Germline values: CDR1 PRHDT, CDR2 FYEKMQ (reference sequence). The CDR3 totals 12 residues. The CDR3: CASSPRGQPQHF. The CDR3, as DNA: TGTGCCAGCAGCCCCCGGGGTCAGCCCCAGCATTTT.

V gene TRBV28 combines with J gene TRBJ2-7; a possible D gene is TRBD1 (5 bases). CDR1 is MDHEN and CDR2 is SYDVKM in the germline V gene. Deletions cut 6 bases from V and 2 bases from J, with 20 bases between. The CDR3 consists of 16 residues. Here the CDR3 reads CASSPAFLDTAYEQYF. The CDR3 DNA reads TGTGCCAGCAGCCCAGCATTTTTGGACACTGCCTACGAGCAGTACTTC.

The V call is TRBV6-5, the J call TRBJ1-2; D may be TRBD1 (5 bases). Germline V gene data show CDR1 as MNHEY and CDR2 as SVGAGI. The CDR3 is 13 residues long. V shed 5 bases and J shed 8 bases, with 15 bases lying between them. The CDR3 sequence is CASSPDRQGGYTF. The CDR3 bases are TGTGCCAGCAGTCCGGACCGTCAGGGAGGCTACACCTTC.

The CDR3 sequence is CASSSGQADRETQYF. The DNA of the CDR3 is TGTGCCAGCAGCTCGGGACAGGCGGATCGAGAGACCCAGTACTTC. The rearrangement joins TRBV7-7 to TRBJ2-5; TRBD1 agrees at 8 bases. The ends lost 4 bases at V and 4 bases at J; junction bases unmatched: 8. This CDR3 region has 15 residues. Germline V lookup: CDR1 SSHAT, CDR2 FNYEAQ (reference sequence).

This clone was detected once. V gene TRBV6-5 combines with J gene TRBJ1-3; D unclear. This CDR3 has 14 amino acids. Germline-derived CDR1 and CDR2 are MNHEY and SVGAGI. With 2 bases removed from V and 2 bases from J, the gap between germline ends came to 7 bases. The CDR3 region has the DNA TGTGCCAGCAGTTACGGGAGCACTGGAAACACCATATATTTT. Encoded protein: CASSYGSTGNTIYF.

V and J are TRBV5-1 and TRBJ2-1; D perhaps matches TRBD1 (9 bases). The V end was cut by 4 bases, the J end by 3 bases, with 17 bases between. CDR1 and CDR2 (germline): SGHRS, YFSETQ. The CDR3 is 16 residues long. The CDR3 is CASSREGQGVYNEQFF. DNA for the CDR3: TGCGCCAGCAGCCGGGAGGGACAGGGCGTCTACAATGAGCAGTTCTTC.

V usage is TRBV4-1 and J usage is TRBJ1-4; 8 positions agree with TRBD1. Germline values: CDR1 MGHRA, CDR2 YSYEKL. This CDR3 has 15 residues. V shed 6 bases and J 2 bases; nucleotides not matched to a gene: 5. CDR3 residues: CASSSRGRTNEKLFF. The CDR3 DNA sequence: TGCGCCAGCAGTTCCAGGGGGCGGACTAATGAAAAACTGTTTTTT.

The chain recombines TRBV5-4 with TRBJ2-1; 9 nucleotides match TRBD2. This CDR3 is built from 18 residues. Unmatched junction bases numbered 15, after V lost 6 bases and J lost 2 bases. Germline lookup yields CDR1 SGHNT and CDR2 YYREEE (reference sequence). CDR3 in amino acids: CASTRTERGAETYNEQFF. CDR3 DNA sequence: TGTGCCAGCACCCGGACTGAGCGGGGGGCTGAGACCTACAATGAGCAGTTCTTC.

The chain has TRBV6-1 and TRBJ1-3; D gene unclear. CDR3 size: 13 residues. CDR1 is MNHNS, CDR2 SASEGT, per germline. V gave up 5 bases and J gave up 0 bases, with 5 bases separating them. The CDR3 is CASSTVSGNTIYF. CDR3 DNA: TGTGCCAGCAGTACGGTCTCTGGAAACACCATATATTTT.

V is TRBV4-1 and J is TRBJ2-7; TRBD1 might be the D (6 bases). V dropped 6 bases and J dropped 3 bases, with 18 bases sitting between them. The CDR3 contains 15 residues. Germline V gene sequence: CDR1 MGHRA, CDR2 YSYEKL. The CDR3 nucleotides read TGCGCCAGCAGAGATCCAGGGGCCGCGATCTACGAGCAGTACTTC. It codes for CASRDPGAAIYEQYF.

The rearrangement joins TRBV18 to TRBJ2-6, with D possibly TRBD1 on 5 matching bases. Trimming removed 2 bases at V and 4 bases at J, with 9 bases between. This CDR3 comprises 15 residues. Germline V gene sequence: CDR1 KGHSH, CDR2 LQKENI. Here the CDR3 reads CASSPSRAGANVLTF. The CDR3 DNA is TGTGCCAGCTCACCAAGCAGGGCCGGGGCCAACGTCCTGACTTTC.

The CDR3 DNA is TGTGCCAGCAGCCCTGAGCGGGGGACCACCTACGAGCAGTACTTC. It specifies CASSPERGTTYEQYF. The rearrangement joins TRBV7-9 to TRBJ2-7, with 8 bases lining up with TRBD2. The junction had 8 bases not matched to a gene; V was cut back by 5 bases and J by 2 bases. Germline assignment: CDR1 SEHNR and CDR2 FQNEAQ (reference sequence). This CDR3 region has 15 residues.

The chain combines TRBV29-1 with TRBJ2-1, with D possibly being TRBD2 (5 bases). V was pared by 5 bases and J by 2 bases, with 10 bases between. Per the germline V gene, CDR1 is SQVTM and CDR2 is ANQGSEA. The CDR3 extends over 13 amino acids. CDR3 loop: CSVTRVAYNEQFF. In nucleotides, the CDR3 is TGCAGCGTTACTAGGGTTGCCTACAATGAGCAGTTCTTC.

The chain is built from TRBV27 and TRBJ2-3; tentative D call: TRBD1 (6 bases). The CDR3 is made up of 13 amino acids. Germline-derived CDR1 and CDR2 are MNHEY and SMNVEV (reference sequence). Trimming left V 3 bases short and J 11 bases short, with 15 bases between. The CDR3 DNA sequence: TGTGCCAGCAGTTTTTTTCTTTCACAGGGGCAGTATTTT. Its translation: CASSFFLSQGQYF.

This chain uses TRBV27 with TRBJ1-5, with 10 bases matching TRBD1. V was clipped by 5 bases and J by 2 bases; unmatched bases: 3. This CDR3 is built from 15 residues. Germline assignment: CDR1 MNHEY and CDR2 SMNVEV (reference sequence). CDR3 nucleotides: TGTGCCAGCAGTCCCGGGACAGGGGGCAATCAGCCCCAGCATTTT. Its protein product is CASSPGTGGNQPQHF.

The chain combines TRBV15 with TRBJ1-2, with unresolved D. V lost 0 bases, J lost 2 bases, and 13 bases lay in between. The germline V gene has CDR1 LNHNV and CDR2 YYDKDF (reference sequence). The CDR3 sequence is 16 residues long. CDR3 sequence: CATSRDWEVSNYGYTF. The CDR3, as DNA: TGTGCCACCAGCAGAGATTGGGAGGTGTCCAACTATGGCTACACCTTC.

CDR3 in amino acids: CATSRDSGQAEKLFF. CDR3 nucleotide sequence: TGTGCCACCAGCAGAGATAGCGGACAGGCTGAAAAACTGTTTTTT. The V and J genes are TRBV15 and TRBJ1-4; 7 bases align to TRBD1. Germline V gene lookup returns CDR1 LNHNV and CDR2 YYDKDF (reference sequence). V lost 0 bases and J lost 7; bases outside the gene matches: 5. The CDR3 is 15 amino acids.

This chain uses TRBV28 with TRBJ1-1; 7 positions match TRBD1. The ends lost 6 bases at V and 8 bases at J; junction bases unmatched: 6. The CDR3 spans 12 residues. CDR1 MDHEN and CDR2 SYDVKM come from the germline V gene. The CDR3 DNA is TGTGCCAGCAGATACCTACAGGGGGAAGCTTTCTTT. Translation: CASRYLQGEAFF. The whole variable domain, filled in from reference TRBV28 and TRBJ1-1, reads DVKVTQSSRYLVKRTGEKVFLECVQDMDHENMFWYRQDPGLGLRLIYFSYDVKMKEKGDIPEGYSVSREKKERFSLILESASTNQTSMYLCASRYLQGEAFFGQGTRLTVV.

The rearrangement links TRBV7-3 to TRBJ2-1, with 7 bases aligning to TRBD2. Germline trimming cut 5 bases from V and 0 bases from J; bases unmatched to any gene: 4. CDR3 length: 15 amino acids. Germline-derived CDR1 and CDR2 are SGHTA and FQGTGA. CDR3 region: CASSIQRGSYNEQFF. CDR3 in DNA: TGTGCCAGCAGCATCCAGCGGGGCTCCTACAATGAGCAGTTCTTC.

The rearrangement uses TRBV10-3 and TRBJ2-2, with 10 bases fitting TRBD2. This CDR3 region has 18 residues. V was pared by 0 bases and J by 1 base, with 5 bases of the junction left unmatched. Germline lookup yields CDR1 ENHRY and CDR2 SYGVKD. CDR3 sequence: CAISESRSGRMNTGELFF. DNA of the CDR3: TGTGCCATCAGTGAGTCTCGTAGCGGGAGGATGAACACCGGGGAGCTGTTTTTT.

This chain connects TRBV6-5 to TRBJ1-1; TRBD1 might be the D (6 bases). Trimming removed 6 bases from V and 4 bases from J, with 15 bases in between. The CDR3 is 14 residues long. CDR1 MNHEY and CDR2 SVGAGI come from the germline V gene. The CDR3 coding sequence is TGTGCCAGCAGGCACAGGGAATCGGGCACTGAAGCTTTCTTT. It specifies CASRHRESGTEAFF.